The clone carrying this TCR beta chain was counted a single time. The antigen is undetermined. The identical CDR3 is also encoded by other nucleotide sequences in the sample. This sample is drawn from a study of cytomegalovirus exposure and HLA in healthy donors. Whole-study results and caveats: Most CMV-associated TCR beta chains appeared HLA-restricted in a later analysis. Analysis was performed later, and it showed HLA-associated TCR beta chains to be more clonally expanded than equally common others. One variant, a missense change in DCLRE1C, was linked in a later analysis to TCR beta V- and J-gene trimming.

The PCR used 60 Vbeta and 13 Jbeta primers. Assay: immunoSEQ multiplex PCR; the TCRdb copy retains only in-frame clones and omits some. The data show approximately 270,000 clones, around 80% seen once. The clonotype was recovered from a girl aged 2 to 10 in good health and CMV-seronegative. Source material: PBMCs.

CDR3: CASSFRANTGELFF. Here the CDR3 DNA reads TGTGCCAGCAGTTTTCGCGCCAACACCGGGGAGCTGTTTTTT. The gene calls are TRBV27 and TRBJ2-2; no firm D call. CDR1 and CDR2 (germline): MNHEY, SMNVEV (reference sequence). This CDR3 has 14 residues. V was cut by 3 bases and J by 2 bases, with 7 bases left in between.